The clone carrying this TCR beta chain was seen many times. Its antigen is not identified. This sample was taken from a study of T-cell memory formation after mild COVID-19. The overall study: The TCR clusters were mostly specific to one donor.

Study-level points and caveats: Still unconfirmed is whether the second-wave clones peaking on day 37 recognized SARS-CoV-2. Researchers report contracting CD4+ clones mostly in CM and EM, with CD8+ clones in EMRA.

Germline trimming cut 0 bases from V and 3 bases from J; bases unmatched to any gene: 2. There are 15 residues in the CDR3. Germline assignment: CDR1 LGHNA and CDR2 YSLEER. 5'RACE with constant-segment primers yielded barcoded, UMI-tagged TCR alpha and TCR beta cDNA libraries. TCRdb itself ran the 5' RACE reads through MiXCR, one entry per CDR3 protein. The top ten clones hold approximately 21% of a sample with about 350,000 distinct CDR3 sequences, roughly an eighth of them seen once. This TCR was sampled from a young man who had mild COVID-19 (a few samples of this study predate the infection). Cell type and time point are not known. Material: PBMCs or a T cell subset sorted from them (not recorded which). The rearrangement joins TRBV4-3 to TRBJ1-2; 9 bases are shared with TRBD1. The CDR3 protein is CASSQDRDRDYGYTF. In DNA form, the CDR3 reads TGCGCCAGCAGCCAAGATCGGGACAGGGACTATGGCTACACCTTC.